This T cell receptor beta chain originates from a study of PD-1 blockade in classical Hodgkin lymphoma. Libraries were prepared by immunoSEQ multiplex PCR; TCRdb keeps only in-frame clonotypes and omits some of them. In the table there are more than 85,000 clones, about nine tenths of which are singletons. Each patient experienced a relapse that followed autologous stem cell transplantation, and brentuximab vedotin exposure varied. This CDR3 region has 15 residues. Germline V gene lookup returns CDR1 ENHRY and CDR2 SYGVKD. V was cut by 10 bases and J by 6 bases, with 21 bases left in between. The receptor was isolated from a human donor with classical Hodgkin lymphoma. The chain uses TRBV10-3 and TRBJ2-2; possibly TRBD2 for D (6 bases). The specimen was peripheral blood mononuclear cells (PBMCs), collected before the second cycle of nivolumab. The CDR3 spells CATNPGLSSPGELFF. CDR3 DNA sequence: TGTGCCACGAACCCGGGACTCTCCTCCCCCGGGGAGCTGTTTTTT.